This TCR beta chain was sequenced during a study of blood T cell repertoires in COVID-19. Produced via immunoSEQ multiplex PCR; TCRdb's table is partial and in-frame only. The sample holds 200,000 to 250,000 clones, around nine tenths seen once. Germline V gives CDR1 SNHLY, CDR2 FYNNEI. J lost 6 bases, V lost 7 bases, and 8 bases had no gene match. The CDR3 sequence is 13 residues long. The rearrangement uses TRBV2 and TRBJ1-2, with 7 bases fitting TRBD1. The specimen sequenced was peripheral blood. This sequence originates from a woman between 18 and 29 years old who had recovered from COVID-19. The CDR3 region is CASTPDRVHGYTF. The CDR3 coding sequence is TGTGCCAGCACCCCTGACAGGGTCCATGGCTACACCTTC.